The 11 T cell receptor beta chains below were found in one sample sequenced in a study of shared clonotypes between healthy human individuals. Assay used: immunoSEQ multiplex PCR; TCRdb lists only in-frame clones, some missing. The sample has under 200,000 clones, about 93% seen once; the top ten hold roughly 0.07%. The sequenced sample consisted of naive CD4+ T cells sorted from blood. Subset meaning: CD45RA+ positively selected. The origin of the receptors is a woman aged 25-40 years in good health.

This clone was detected only once. The rearrangement uses TRBV6-6 and TRBJ2-5; 11 bases line up with TRBD2. Trimming took 6 bases from V and 3 from J; bases not matched to a gene: 9. The CDR3 spans 16 residues. Germline V CDR1 and CDR2: MNHNY, SVGAGI (reference sequence). The CDR3 here is CASSIAGGPGKETQYF. The CDR3 DNA sequence: TGTGCCAGCAGCATAGCGGGAGGGCCGGGAAAAGAGACCCAGTACTTC.

This clone was seen a single time. This rearrangement joins TRBV5-1 to TRBJ2-5; the D call may be TRBD1 or TRBD2 (5 bases each). Germline lookup yields CDR1 SGHRS and CDR2 YFSETQ. V lost 3 bases and J lost 1, with 13 bases in between. The CDR3 is made up of 15 amino acids. For the CDR3, the DNA is TGCGCCAGCAGCTGGGGTTGGGGGATCCAAGAGACCCAGTACTTC. Amino acid sequence: CASSWGWGIQETQYF.

The chain employs TRBV18 and TRBJ1-1, with D hard to call. V was trimmed by 6 bases and J by 4 bases, leaving 21 bases between them. This CDR3 is built from 16 residues. Germline V gene data show CDR1 as KGHSH and CDR2 as LQKENI. This chain's CDR3 is CASSLSPSVSGTEAFF. In nucleotides, the CDR3 is TGTGCCAGCTCGCTCAGCCCTAGCGTCTCGGGCACTGAAGCTTTCTTT.

Here the CDR3 reads CASTPSGTDTQYF. DNA for the CDR3: TGTGCCAGCACCCCCTCGGGCACAGATACGCAGTATTTT. The chain couples TRBV6-6 to TRBJ2-3; D gene ambiguous. The CDR3 sequence is 13 residues long. V lost 7 bases and J lost 1, with 9 bases in between. CDR1 and CDR2 (germline): MNHNY, SVGAGI (reference sequence).

The chain recombines TRBV2 with TRBJ2-3, with D possibly being TRBD2 (5 bases). The ends were cut back, 7 bases at V and 0 bases at J, with 14 bases in the middle. The CDR3 spans 15 residues. Looked up from germline, CDR1 is SNHLY and CDR2 is FYNNEI. As DNA, the CDR3 is TGTGCCAGCAAGGGCGGAGGCACAAGCACAGATACGCAGTATTTT. As protein: CASKGGGTSTDTQYF.

This clone showed up just once. CDR3 residues: CAISESPATNEKLFF. CDR3 DNA: TGTGCCATCAGTGAGTCACCTGCAACTAATGAAAAACTGTTTTTT. The rearrangement joins TRBV10-3 to TRBJ1-4; D gene ambiguous. CDR3 length: 15 residues. V was pared by 0 bases and J by 0 bases, with 5 bases between. Germline CDR1 is ENHRY and CDR2 is SYGVKD.

This rearrangement joins TRBV30 to TRBJ1-6, with 8 bases lining up with TRBD1. V was clipped by 5 bases and J by 7 bases; unmatched bases: 4. This CDR3 spans 13 amino acids. Looked up from germline, CDR1 is GTSNPN and CDR2 is SVGIG (reference sequence). Here the CDR3 reads CAWGTGGNSPLHF. CDR3 DNA: TGTGCCTGGGGGACAGGAGGGAATTCACCCCTCCACTTT.

The rearrangement links TRBV30 to TRBJ2-1; 7 nucleotides match TRBD2. Trimming took 0 bases from V and 10 from J; bases not matched to a gene: 6. CDR1 and CDR2 from the germline V gene are GTSNPN and SVGIG (reference sequence). The CDR3 has 13 amino acids. The CDR3 bases are TGTGCCTGGAGTGTACATCCGGGAGGCGAGCAGTTCTTC. Translating gives CAWSVHPGGEQFF.

V gene TRBV7-8 combines with J gene TRBJ2-7; TRBD1 is a possible D gene (5 bases). There are 15 residues in the CDR3. The germline V gene has CDR1 SGHVS and CDR2 FQNEAQ. V lost 1 base and J 3 bases, leaving 13 bases between the germline ends. CDR3 coding DNA: TGTGCCAGCAGCTTAGACAGGTTCCGTGGCTACGAGCAGTACTTC. Protein product: CASSLDRFRGYEQYF.

V gene TRBV6-5 combines with J gene TRBJ1-2, with D perhaps TRBD1 (6 bases). V lost 5 bases, J lost 2 bases, and 12 bases lay in between. The CDR3 has 14 residues. Germline V gene data show CDR1 as MNHEY and CDR2 as SVGAGI. The CDR3 DNA reads TGTGCCAGCAGTGCGGAAGGGGGAAACTATGGCTACACCTTC. As protein: CASSAEGGNYGYTF.

The rearrangement joins TRBV19 to TRBJ2-1; 13 positions agree with TRBD2. The CDR3 contains 18 residues. Trimming removed 1 base from V and 9 bases from J; junction bases left unmatched: 12. The germline V gene encodes CDR1 LNHDA and CDR2 SQIVND (reference sequence). The CDR3: CASSIGTSGSHWAGEQFF. CDR3 DNA: TGTGCCAGTAGTATAGGGACTAGCGGGAGCCATTGGGCCGGTGAGCAGTTCTTC.